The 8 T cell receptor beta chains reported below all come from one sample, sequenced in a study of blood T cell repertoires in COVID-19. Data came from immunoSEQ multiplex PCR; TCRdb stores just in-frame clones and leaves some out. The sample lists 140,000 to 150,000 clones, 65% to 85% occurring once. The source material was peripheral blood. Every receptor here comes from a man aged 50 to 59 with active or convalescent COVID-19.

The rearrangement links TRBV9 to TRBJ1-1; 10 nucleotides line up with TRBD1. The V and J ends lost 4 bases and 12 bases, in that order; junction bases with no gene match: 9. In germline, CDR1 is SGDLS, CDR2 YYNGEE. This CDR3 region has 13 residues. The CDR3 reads CASSLGQGGFSFF. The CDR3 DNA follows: TGTGCCAGCAGCCTAGGACAGGGGGGCTTTTCTTTCTTT.

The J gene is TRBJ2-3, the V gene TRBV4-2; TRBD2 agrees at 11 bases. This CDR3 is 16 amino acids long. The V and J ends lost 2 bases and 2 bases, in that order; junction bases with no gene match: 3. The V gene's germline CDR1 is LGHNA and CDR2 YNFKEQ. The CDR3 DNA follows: TGTGCCAGCAGCCAATTAGCGGGAGGGGCCACAGATACGCAGTATTTT. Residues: CASSQLAGGATDTQYF.

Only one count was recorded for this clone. The CDR3 DNA reads TGTGCCATCAGTGACCCGGGACAGGGAGGCAATCAGCCCCAGCATTTT. Amino acids: CAISDPGQGGNQPQHF. The chain carries TRBV10-3 and TRBJ1-5; 9 bases align to TRBD1. V lost 3 bases, J lost 2 bases, and 5 bases stayed unmatched. The germline V gene has CDR1 ENHRY and CDR2 SYGVKD. The CDR3 covers 16 residues.

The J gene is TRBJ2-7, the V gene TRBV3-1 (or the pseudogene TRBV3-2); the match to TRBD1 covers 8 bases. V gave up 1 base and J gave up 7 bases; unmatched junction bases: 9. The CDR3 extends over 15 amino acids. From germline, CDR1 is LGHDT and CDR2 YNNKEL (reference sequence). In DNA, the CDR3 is TGTGCCAGCAGCCAAGCTCCACAGGGGGTGGATGAGCAGTACTTC. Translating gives CASSQAPQGVDEQYF.

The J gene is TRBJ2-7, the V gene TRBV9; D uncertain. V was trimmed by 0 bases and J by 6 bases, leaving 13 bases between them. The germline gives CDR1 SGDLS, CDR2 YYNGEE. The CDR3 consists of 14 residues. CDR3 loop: CASSVDPRPGEQYF. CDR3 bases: TGTGCCAGCAGCGTAGATCCTAGACCGGGCGAGCAGTACTTC.

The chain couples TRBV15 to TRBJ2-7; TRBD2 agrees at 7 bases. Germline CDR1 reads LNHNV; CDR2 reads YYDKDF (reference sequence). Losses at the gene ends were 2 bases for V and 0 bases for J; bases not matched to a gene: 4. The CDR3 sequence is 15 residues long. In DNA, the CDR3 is TGTGCCACCAGCAGACCTAGCGGAAGCTCCTACGAGCAGTACTTC. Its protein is CATSRPSGSSYEQYF.

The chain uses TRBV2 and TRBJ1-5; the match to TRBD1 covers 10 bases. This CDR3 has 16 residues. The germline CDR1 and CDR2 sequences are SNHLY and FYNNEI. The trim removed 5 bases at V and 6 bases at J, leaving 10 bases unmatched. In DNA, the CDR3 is TGTGCCAGCAGTTGGACAGGGGGAAGGATCGGTCAGCCCCAGCATTTT. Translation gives CASSWTGGRIGQPQHF.

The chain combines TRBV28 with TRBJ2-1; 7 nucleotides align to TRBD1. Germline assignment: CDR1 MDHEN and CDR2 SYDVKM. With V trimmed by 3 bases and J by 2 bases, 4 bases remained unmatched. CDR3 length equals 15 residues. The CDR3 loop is CASSFRQGPYNEQFF. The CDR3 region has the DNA TGTGCCAGCAGTTTTAGACAGGGCCCCTACAATGAGCAGTTCTTC.